This T cell receptor (beta chain) derives from a study of STAT5B mutations in CD4+ large granular lymphocyte leukemia. Study results and caveats: Compared with healthy controls (2/35), patient top clones favored TRBV06 (8/27).

Trimming cost V 10 bases and J 0 bases, with 16 bases left between them. From germline, CDR1 is ENHRY and CDR2 SYGVKD. The CDR3 has 14 amino acids. The survey-level immunoSEQ assay was used. Methods used by the authors: The detection floor for productive clonotype frequency was 2.59 x 10-5. Sequenced by immunoSEQ multiplex PCR; TCRdb stores in-frame clones only, minus some. V and J calls and clone size are given by that table; D and trimming were obtained from the DNA. The sample lists 45,000 to 50,000 clones, 84% seen once, with about 0.34% in the top ten. As concerns this clone: Its antigen remains unidentified.

The TCR was taken from a human donor in good health. Sequenced material: CD4+ T cells from blood buffy coats. The genes are TRBV10-3 and TRBJ2-7; D might be TRBD1 (6 bases). CDR3 in DNA: TGTGCCAGCACCCCCACAGGGATCTCCTACGAGCAGTACTTC. This gives the protein CASTPTGISYEQYF.